These 24 T cell receptor beta chains were sequenced from one sample in a study of T cells after yellow fever vaccination. TCRdb independently ran MiXCR on the 5' RACE reads; one entry per CDR3 protein. The sample shows approximately 510,000 distinct CDR3 sequences, about a fifth of them seen only once. The specimen was PBMCs, collected around 3 weeks after the first yellow fever vaccination. These receptors were obtained from a man between 18 and 35 years old who received the YFV17D yellow fever vaccine.

This chain joins TRBV5-5 and TRBJ1-1; D not certain. The V gene's germline CDR1 is SGHKS and CDR2 YYEKEE (reference sequence). V lost 0 bases and J lost 0, with 6 bases in between. The CDR3 extends over 14 amino acids. The CDR3 region has the DNA TGTGCCAGCAGCTTGGACCTAATGAACACTGAAGCTTTCTTT. This encodes CASSLDLMNTEAFF.

This clonotype appeared a few times. V and J are TRBV27 and TRBJ2-5; 7 nucleotides line up with TRBD1. Germline-derived CDR1 and CDR2 are MNHEY and SMNVEV (reference sequence). The CDR3 consists of 15 residues. Trimming cost V 7 bases and J 2 bases; bases outside gene matches: 10. The DNA of the CDR3 is TGTGCCAGCACATCACTCCGGGACAGTCAAGAGACCCAGTACTTC. Translated, it gives CASTSLRDSQETQYF.

This clonotype showed up many times. The V gene is TRBV7-2, the J gene TRBJ2-2; TRBD2 agrees at 11 bases. Germline V gene sequence: CDR1 SGHTA, CDR2 FQGNSA. This CDR3 region has 15 residues. Trimming removed 5 bases from V and 6 bases from J; junction bases left unmatched: 5. CDR3 sequence reads: CASSHTSGGAGELFF. CDR3 sequence (DNA): TGTGCCAGCAGCCATACTAGCGGGGGCGCCGGGGAGCTGTTTTTT.

This clonotype was seen more than once but under ten times. The chain combines TRBV7-2 with TRBJ1-5; D possibly corresponds to TRBD1 (5 bases). This CDR3 region has 14 residues. The ends were cut back, 5 bases at V and 7 bases at J, with 15 bases in the middle. Germline assignment: CDR1 SGHTA and CDR2 FQGNSA. The CDR3 DNA reads as TGTGCCAGCAGCCCGGACCGGGGGGTACAGCCCCAGCATTTT. Protein sequence: CASSPDRGVQPQHF.

In its sample, this clonotype was seen a few times. The genes are TRBV7-2 and TRBJ2-7; D not certain. CDR1 is SGHTA, CDR2 FQGNSA, per germline. This CDR3 is built from 8 residues. CDR3 DNA: TGTGCCAGCAGCTTAAACGACGTC. Protein sequence: CASSLNDV.

A few counts support this clonotype. The chain employs TRBV7-9 and TRBJ1-4; no clear D gene. The V gene's germline CDR1 is SEHNR and CDR2 FQNEAQ (reference sequence). Trimming pared 5 bases from V and 6 bases from J, leaving 16 bases between. This CDR3 is 15 amino acids long. The DNA of the CDR3 is TGTGCCAGCAGCACTATCTGGGGTGAGGATGAAAAACTGTTTTTT. Its protein product is CASSTIWGEDEKLFF.

V and J are TRBV5-5 and TRBJ2-1, with a weak D call TRBD2 (5 bases). CDR1 is SGHKS, CDR2 YYEKEE, per germline (reference sequence). Trimming removed 2 bases at V and 6 bases at J, with 15 bases between. The CDR3 contains 15 residues. DNA for the CDR3: TGTGCCAGCAGCTTCTTTGGAGGACGGCCCAATGAGCAGTTCTTC. Translation: CASSFFGGRPNEQFF.

A few counts support this clonotype. The V and J genes are TRBV27 and TRBJ2-3; no clear D gene. Germline CDR1 reads MNHEY; CDR2 reads SMNVEV (reference sequence). There are 12 residues in the CDR3. V gave up 9 bases and J gave up 3 bases, with 10 bases separating them. In DNA form, the CDR3 reads TGTGCCAGTCAGGATATGACAGATACGCAGTATTTT. Residues: CASQDMTDTQYF.

With respect to this clonotype: A clone one base away is much larger, so this may be a read error. The rearrangement links TRBV6-5 to TRBJ1-1; TRBD1 might be the D (5 bases). CDR3 length equals 12 residues. Germline V gene sequence: CDR1 MNHEY, CDR2 SVGAGI. V gave up 5 bases and J gave up 7 bases, with 11 bases separating them. CDR3 in amino acids: CASSLGPIEAFF. CDR3 DNA: TGTGCCAGCAGTCTGGGACCCATTGAAGCTTTCTTT.

J is TRBJ1-5 and V is TRBV28, with a possible D match to TRBD1 (6 bases). Trimming pared 5 bases from V and 1 base from J, leaving 12 bases between. CDR1 is MDHEN, CDR2 SYDVKM, per germline. CDR3 size: 15 residues. Written as DNA, the CDR3 is TGTGCCAGCAGTATTGTGCAGGGGAGCAATCAGCCCCAGCATTTT. It yields the protein CASSIVQGSNQPQHF.

This clonotype turned up a few times. The V gene is TRBV20-1, the J gene TRBJ2-5; D not resolved. Trimming shortened V by 3 bases and J by 1 base, and 12 bases separated the two germline ends. CDR1 is DFQATT and CDR2 is SNEGSKA in the germline V gene (reference sequence). The CDR3 is 14 amino acids. In DNA form, the CDR3 reads TGCAGTGCTAGGCGACGGACCCTCCAAGAGACCCAGTACTTC. As protein: CSARRRTLQETQYF.

Only one count was recorded for this clonotype. One end of the junction fails to match germline, which may point to a read error. The chain couples TRBV20-1 to TRBJ1-1; 7 bases agree with TRBD1. Germline CDR1 is DFQATT and CDR2 is SNEGSKA (reference sequence). This CDR3 has 13 residues. CDR3 sequence reads: CSAGRQGRSEALF. CDR3 nucleotides: TGCAGTGCTGGGCGACAGGGACGGAGTGAAGCTTTATTT.

The rearrangement links TRBV12-3 or TRBV12-4 to TRBJ2-7; D ambiguous. V lost 1 base and J 4 bases, leaving 14 bases between the germline ends. The CDR3 consists of 15 residues. CDR3 sequence (DNA): TGTGCCAGCAGTTTAGGTGGCAGTAAAGTTTACGAGCAGTACGTC. Its protein is CASSLGGSKVYEQYV.

The gene calls are TRBV7-2 and TRBJ2-1; maybe TRBD1 (5 bases). The V gene's germline CDR1 is SGHTA and CDR2 FQGNSA. The length of the CDR3 is 13 residues. The V end lost 2 bases, the J end lost 8 bases, and 10 bases lay between the germline ends. The CDR3 bases are TGTGCCAGCAGCTTAAGGGGTTCGGATGAGCAGTTCTTC. It translates to CASSLRGSDEQFF.

This clonotype came up a few times. The V and J genes are TRBV19 and TRBJ2-1; no definite D call. V lost 6 bases and J lost 10, with 16 bases in between. This CDR3 contains 13 residues. CDR1 and CDR2 from the germline V gene are LNHDA and SQIVND (reference sequence). CDR3 amino acids: CASRSREMREQFF. CDR3 coding DNA: TGTGCCAGTAGGTCTAGAGAGATGCGGGAGCAGTTCTTC. Combining the CDR3 with reference TRBV19 and TRBJ2-1 gives the whole variable domain DGGITQSPKYLFRKEGQNVTLSCEQNLNHDAMYWYRQDPGQGLRLIYYSQIVNDFQKGDIAEGYSVSREKKESFPLTVTSAQKNPTAFYLCASRSREMREQFFGPGTRLTVL.

This chain connects TRBV7-2 to TRBJ2-3, with D possibly being TRBD1 (5 bases). Germline values: CDR1 SGHTA, CDR2 FQGNSA. The CDR3 has 14 amino acids. V was pared by 4 bases and J by 4 bases, with 12 bases between. CDR3: CASSSQGGADTQYF. CDR3 sequence (DNA): TGTGCCAGCAGCTCGCAGGGTGGGGCAGATACGCAGTATTTT.

The rearrangement links TRBV4-3 to TRBJ2-5; tentatively, D is TRBD1 or TRBD2 (5 bases each). The CDR3 has 15 residues. Germline assignment: CDR1 LGHNA and CDR2 YSLEER. The ends were cut back, 3 bases at V and 1 base at J, with 12 bases in the middle. The CDR3 DNA reads as TGCGCCAGCAGCCACTGGGACGGTACCCAAGAGACCCAGTACTTC. Protein sequence: CASSHWDGTQETQYF.

In its sample, this clonotype was seen a few times. The chain links TRBV4-1 to TRBJ2-2, with TRBD1 identical over 7 bases. Germline loops: CDR1 MGHRA, CDR2 YSYEKL. V gave up 1 base and J gave up 0 bases; unmatched junction bases: 11. This CDR3 is 19 amino acids long. CDR3 loop: CASSQGNTGQQANTGELFF. DNA for the CDR3: TGCGCCAGCAGCCAAGGGAACACGGGACAGCAAGCGAACACCGGGGAGCTGTTTTTT.

This clonotype turned up a few times. The CDR3 nucleotides are TGTGCCAGCAGTTTTCGGGGGTGGTCAGATACGCAGTATTTT. Translation: CASSFRGWSDTQYF. The chain joins TRBV12-3 or TRBV12-4 to TRBJ2-3, with D perhaps matching TRBD2 (6 bases). V was shortened by 3 bases and J by 4 bases, with 11 bases between the two germline ends. This CDR3 is built from 14 residues.

The rearrangement links TRBV10-3 to TRBJ2-1, with 8 bases lining up with TRBD2. The length of the CDR3 is 16 residues. The ends lost 5 bases at V and 11 bases at J; junction bases unmatched: 17. Germline CDR1 reads ENHRY; CDR2 reads SYGVKD. The CDR3 nucleotides are TGTGCCATCAGTACAAAAGCGACCGGGGGGGCTGGTAAGCAGTTCTTC. It codes for CAISTKATGGAGKQFF.

The CDR3 DNA sequence: TGTGCCAGCAGTTCGACGGACAGGCGGTTAAGAAACACCATATATTTT. This encodes CASSSTDRRLRNTIYF. V and J are TRBV27 and TRBJ1-3; 7 nucleotides agree with TRBD1. V lost 4 bases and J lost 5; bases outside the gene matches: 11. CDR1 is MNHEY and CDR2 is SMNVEV in the germline V gene (reference sequence). The CDR3 has 16 amino acids.

This sequence joins TRBV7-6 and TRBJ2-1; D call uncertain. The CDR3 is 12 amino acids. Trimming removed 5 bases from V and 6 bases from J, with 8 bases in between. Germline CDR1 SGHVS, CDR2 FNYEAQ. CDR3 DNA: TGTGCCAGCAGCCCCGGCCGCAATGAGCAGTTCTTC. Amino acid sequence: CASSPGRNEQFF.

Ten or more counts support this clonotype. The chain joins TRBV6-5 to TRBJ1-2; D may be TRBD1 (5 bases). Germline-derived CDR1 and CDR2 are MNHEY and SVGAGI. The length of the CDR3 is 17 residues. V shed 0 bases and J shed 2 bases, with 16 bases lying between them. The CDR3 here is CASSYSGAEGANYGYTF. The CDR3 DNA sequence: TGTGCCAGCAGTTACTCAGGGGCTGAAGGGGCCAACTATGGCTACACCTTC.

The chain is built from TRBV7-9 and TRBJ2-3, with 8 bases fitting TRBD1. This CDR3 is 15 amino acids long. Germline V gene lookup returns CDR1 SEHNR and CDR2 FQNEAQ (reference sequence). The V and J ends lost 5 bases and 5 bases, in that order; junction bases with no gene match: 9. For the CDR3, the DNA is TGTGCCAGCAGCAGAACGGGACAGGATAGAGATACGCAGTATTTT. It codes for CASSRTGQDRDTQYF.